This is a list of T cell receptor beta chains from one sample in a study of T cells in Graves' hyperthyroidism and ophthalmopathy. TCRdb used MiXCR to reprocess the multiplex PCR reads, holding one entry per CDR3 protein. The data show more than 550,000 distinct CDR3 sequences, with around a sixth seen just once and approximately 15% held by the top ten. The source material was blood. These receptors all stem from a woman in her forties or fifties with Graves' hyperthyroidism that later progressed to Graves' ophthalmopathy. CDR3s include the opening cysteine and the closing phenylalanine or tryptophan. A D gene is named only where the DNA matches it firmly. Expanded clones get a size class; other rows say once, few or many, or leave the size out.

D,size,V,J,CDR3,DNA
TRBD1,few,TRBV6-1,TRBJ1-5,CASGNQGALNQPQHF,TGTGCCAGCGGGAATCAGGGGGCCCTCAATCAGCCCCAGCATTTT
-,-,TRBV9,TRBJ1-2,CASSVGAFPNYGYTF,TGTGCCAGCAGCGTAGGGGCCTTCCCAAACTATGGCTACACCTTC
-,few,TRBV5-1,TRBJ2-5,CASNAPGRETQYF,TGCGCCAGCAACGCCCCGGGTCGGGAGACCCAGTACTTC
-,-,TRBV11-3,TRBJ1-6,CASSRRTVGSPLHF,TGTGCCAGCAGCCGGCGGACAGTAGGTTCACCCCTCCACTTT
TRBD2,many,TRBV11-2,TRBJ2-1,CASSLTLAGGQYNEQFF,TGTGCCAGCAGCTTAACGCTAGCGGGGGGGCAATACAATGAGCAGTTCTTC
TRBD1,many,TRBV20-1,TRBJ1-4,CSARGIQGATNEKLFF,TGCAGTGCTAGAGGGATACAGGGGGCAACTAATGAAAAACTGTTTTTT
-,-,TRBV29-1,TRBJ1-1,CSVAGGGYKAFF,TGCAGCGTTGCCGGTGGGGGGTATAAGGCTTTCTTT
-,few,TRBV6-4,TRBJ1-4,CASSDSPPTLAEKLFF,TGTGCCAGCAGTGACTCGCCCCCAACCTTAGCTGAAAAACTGTTTTTT
-,-,TRBV29-1,TRBJ2-2,CSVDGPGTGELFF,TGCAGCGTTGATGGGCCTGGGACCGGGGAGCTGTTTTTT
-,many,TRBV11-2,TRBJ1-1,CASTSEVRNLEAFF,TGTGCCAGCACCTCAGAGGTCCGGAATCTGGAAGCTTTCTTT
TRBD1,few,TRBV5-1,TRBJ1-1,CASLPGTVNTEAFF,TGCGCCAGCCTACCCGGGACAGTGAACACTGAAGCTTTCTTT
-,many,TRBV2,TRBJ2-3,CASSESRSGTDTQYF,TGTGCCAGCAGTGAAAGTAGGTCTGGTACAGATACGCAGTATTTT
TRBD2,few,TRBV6-1,TRBJ2-3,CASTSYLAGGGTDTQYF,TGTGCCAGCACCTCCTACCTAGCGGGGGGTGGCACAGATACGCAGTATTTT
-,many,TRBV7-2,TRBJ1-2,CASSVTKGRNYGYTF,TGTGCCAGCAGCGTTACTAAGGGCAGAAACTATGGCTACACCTTC
-,many,TRBV12-3/TRBV12-4,TRBJ1-6,CASSLGQRNSPLHF,TGTGCCAGCAGTTTAGGGCAGAGAAATTCACCCCTCCACTTT
-,many,TRBV12-3/TRBV12-4,TRBJ2-7,CASSSSSSYEQYF,TGTGCCAGCAGTTCCTCGAGCTCCTACGAGCAGTACTTC
-,few,TRBV2,TRBJ2-7,CASSDTAHRADEQYF,TGTGCCAGCAGTGATACCGCCCACAGGGCCGACGAGCAGTACTTC
-,-,TRBV29-1,TRBJ1-6,CSVGRGGNSPLHF,TGCAGCGTTGGGCGAGGAGGGAATTCACCCCTCCACTTT
-,-,TRBV20-1,TRBJ1-5,CSATGGGISNQPQHF,TGCAGTGCTACGGGAGGCGGCATTAGCAATCAGCCCCAGCATTTT
-,-,TRBV4-1,TRBJ1-5,CASSPGPFRNQPQHF,TGCGCCAGCAGCCCCGGACCGTTTAGGAATCAGCCCCAGCATTTT
TRBD2,-,TRBV19,TRBJ2-5,CASSIIGLAEETQYF,TGTGCCAGTAGTATTATTGGACTAGCGGAAGAGACCCAGTACTTC
-,few,TRBV5-5,TRBJ1-1,CASSFLRANTEAFF,TGTGCCAGCAGCTTTCTAAGGGCCAACACTGAAGCTTTCTTT
-,many,TRBV20-1,TRBJ2-3,CSAKLDGTDTQYF,TGCAGTGCTAAACTAGATGGCACAGATACGCAGTATTTT
-,-,TRBV19,TRBJ2-5,CASSNNPPGRGETQYF,TGTGCCAGTAGTAATAACCCTCCGGGAAGAGGAGAGACCCAGTACTTC
-,few,TRBV18,TRBJ2-2,CASSPSGVTGELFF,TGTGCCAGCTCACCATCGGGCGTCACCGGGGAGCTGTTTTTT
-,-,TRBV12-3/TRBV12-4,TRBJ1-2,CASSNVDYGYTF,TGTGCCAGCAGTAACGTAGACTATGGCTACACCTTC
-,many,TRBV7-2,TRBJ1-5,CASSLRGSNQPQHF,TGTGCCAGCAGCTTAAGAGGTAGCAATCAGCCCCAGCATTTT
TRBD1,many,TRBV20-1,TRBJ1-2,CSASKGQGADGYTF,TGCAGTGCTAGTAAGGGACAGGGGGCGGATGGCTACACCTTC
TRBD1,few,TRBV4-1,TRBJ1-1,CASSQEPGTGIVTEAFF,TGCGCCAGCAGCCAAGAGCCCGGGACAGGGATCGTAACTGAAGCTTTCTTT
TRBD1,-,TRBV7-3,TRBJ1-1,CASSPDRGGSEAFF,TGTGCCAGCAGCCCGGACAGGGGGGGCTCTGAAGCTTTCTTT
-,-,TRBV20-1,TRBJ2-4,CSARELLLAKNIQYF,TGCAGTGCTAGAGAACTTTTGTTAGCCAAAAACATTCAGTACTTC
TRBD2,many,TRBV3-1,TRBJ2-1,CASSQGGARSAGGRNEQFF,TGTGCCAGCAGCCAAGGAGGAGCGCGGTCGGCGGGGGGGCGCAATGAGCAGTTCTTC
TRBD2,-,TRBV19,TRBJ2-2,CASSIDGGGTGELFF,TGTGCCAGTAGTATAGATGGCGGGGGGACCGGGGAGCTGTTTTTT
TRBD1,-,TRBV5-4,TRBJ2-1,CASSPGTGENEQFF,TGTGCCAGCAGCCCTGGGACAGGGGAAAATGAGCAGTTCTTC
-,-,TRBV20-1,TRBJ1-3,CSPPGYLRLPGNTIYF,TGCAGTCCCCCAGGGTACCTCCGGCTCCCTGGAAACACCATATATTTT
-,many,TRBV3-1,TRBJ1-4,CASSPQGIEEKLFF,TGTGCCAGCAGCCCCCAGGGGATAGAAGAAAAACTGTTTTTT
-,-,TRBV7-7,TRBJ2-5,CASSFRRGLETQYF,TGTGCTAGCAGCTTTAGGAGGGGGCTCGAGACCCAGTACTTC
-,-,TRBV19,TRBJ1-1,CASSISLGSPRTIATEAFF,TGTGCCAGTAGTATATCCCTGGGCAGCCCCAGAACCATTGCTACTGAAGCTTTCTTT
-,many,TRBV6-1,TRBJ2-7,CASSLESLTFYEQYF,TGTGCCAGCAGTTTGGAGAGCCTAACATTCTACGAGCAGTACTTC
TRBD1,many,TRBV2,TRBJ1-2,CASILSFEVQGLYGYTF,TGTGCCAGCATCCTTTCCTTCGAGGTACAGGGGTTATATGGCTACACCTTC
-,-,TRBV19,TRBJ2-6,CASSIPGAPVSVLTF,TGTGCCAGTAGTATACCGGGCGCCCCGGTGTCCGTCCTGACTTTC
TRBD1,many,TRBV12-5,TRBJ2-2,CASGTGTENTGELFF,TGTGCTAGTGGCACCGGGACAGAGAACACCGGGGAGCTGTTTTTT
TRBD1,few,TRBV20-1,TRBJ1-2,CSARPGQGYGYTF,TGCAGTGCGCGACCGGGACAGGGCTATGGCTACACCTTC
-,-,TRBV10-2,TRBJ1-2,CASSEDSALGYTF,TGCGCCAGCAGTGAGGACAGTGCCTTGGGCTACACCTTC
-,many,TRBV5-1,TRBJ2-2,CASSLVGGLANTGELFF,TGCGCCAGCAGCTTGGTTGGAGGACTCGCGAACACCGGGGAGCTGTTTTTT
TRBD1,many,TRBV12-3/TRBV12-4,TRBJ1-2,CASSFEGTGHGYTF,TGTGCCAGCAGTTTTGAGGGGACAGGCCATGGCTACACCTTC
-,-,TRBV7-3,TRBJ1-1,CASSFSMQGTEAFF,TGTGCCAGCAGCTTTTCTATGCAGGGCACTGAAGCTTTCTTT
TRBD2,-,TRBV12-3/TRBV12-4,TRBJ2-7,CASSHTSGGQQYF,TGTGCCAGCAGCCACACCAGCGGGGGGCAGCAGTACTTC
-,-,TRBV28,TRBJ1-5,CASRGPGTHNQPQHF,TGTGCCAGCAGGGGCCCGGGGACACACAATCAGCCCCAGCATTTT
-,many,TRBV7-9,TRBJ1-2,CASSLESGAGYGYTF,TGTGCCAGCAGCTTAGAATCCGGGGCTGGCTATGGCTACACCTTC
-,few,TRBV6-5,TRBJ1-2,CASSYSGRFGYTF,TGTGCCAGCAGTTATTCGGGAAGATTTGGCTACACCTTC
-,few,TRBV6-2/TRBV6-3,TRBJ1-5,CASGYRFSPQHF,TGTGCCAGCGGTTACAGGTTCTCGCCCCAGCATTTT
TRBD1,-,TRBV6-1,TRBJ1-5,CASSGTGGVDQPQHF,TGTGCCAGCAGCGGGACAGGGGGCGTCGATCAGCCCCAGCATTTT
TRBD1,few,TRBV4-1,TRBJ1-2,CASSQDTGQGTNNYGYTF,TGCGCCAGCAGCCAAGATACGGGACAGGGGACAAATAACTATGGCTACACCTTC
-,many,TRBV20-1,TRBJ1-1,CSASRGDTEAFF,TGCAGTGCTAGTAGGGGGGACACTGAAGCTTTCTTT